Listed here are 17 T cell receptor beta chains from one sample, sequenced in a study of blood T cell repertoires in COVID-19. This table comes from immunoSEQ multiplex PCR, and its TCRdb copy is limited to in-frame clones, with some not included. The sample lists about 150,000 clones; 75% to 90% were seen once. The sequencing sample was made of PBMCs or T cells enriched from blood (not recorded which). The receptors shown here come from a man between 65 and 85 years old who had been exposed to COVID-19.

The gene calls are TRBV27 and TRBJ1-1, with D perhaps matching TRBD1 (6 bases). The CDR3 is made up of 15 amino acids. With 7 bases removed from V and 8 bases from J, the gap between germline ends came to 23 bases. Germline V gene data show CDR1 as MNHEY and CDR2 as SMNVEV (reference sequence). CDR3: CASMSAGVGNGEAFF. CDR3 bases: TGTGCCAGCATGTCGGCAGGGGTAGGTAATGGAGAAGCTTTCTTT.

This chain connects TRBV2 to TRBJ2-1, with 7 bases identical to TRBD1. Trimming cost V 7 bases and J 5 bases; bases outside gene matches: 5. The CDR3 is made up of 13 amino acids. CDR1 is SNHLY, CDR2 FYNNEI, per germline. The CDR3 region has the DNA TGTGCCAGCAAACAGGGGACGAACAATGAGCAGTTCTTC. This translates into CASKQGTNNEQFF.

The chain recombines TRBV5-8 with TRBJ2-7; D gene uncertain. V was shortened by 0 bases and J by 5 bases, with 6 bases between the two germline ends. The length of the CDR3 is 12 residues. Germline assignment: CDR1 SGHTS and CDR2 YDEGEE. The CDR3 is CASSLAIHEQYF. The CDR3 nucleotides are TGTGCCAGCAGCTTGGCCATCCACGAGCAGTACTTC.

This sequence joins TRBV6-2 or TRBV6-3 and TRBJ2-7; D possibly corresponds to TRBD1 (8 bases). V dropped 6 bases and J dropped 1 base, with 19 bases sitting between them. Germline assignment: CDR1 MNHEY and CDR2 SVGEGT. This CDR3 spans 16 amino acids. As DNA, the CDR3 is TGTGCCAGCAGCCAGGGAGGGACAGGCGCATCCTACGAGCAGTACTTC. Translating it yields CASSQGGTGASYEQYF.

This clone showed up just once. This chain joins TRBV7-2 and TRBJ1-4, with a tentative D call TRBD1 (5 bases). Trimming pared 1 base from V and 5 bases from J, leaving 8 bases between. This CDR3 is built from 14 residues. Germline lookup yields CDR1 SGHTA and CDR2 FQGNSA. The CDR3 DNA reads TGTGCCAGCAGCTTAGACAGGCAGAATGAAAAACTGTTTTTT. Its protein product is CASSLDRQNEKLFF. Supplemented by reference TRBV7-2 and TRBJ1-4, the full variable domain reads GAGVSQSPSNKVTEKGKDVELRCDPISGHTALYWYRQSLGQGLEFLIYFQGNSAPDKSGLPSDRFSAERTGGSVSTLTIQRTQQEDSAVYLCASSLDRQNEKLFFGSGTQLSVL.

The V and J genes are TRBV24-1 and TRBJ2-1, with 9 bases that match TRBD1. Germline V lookup: CDR1 KGHDR, CDR2 SFDVKD. This CDR3 is built from 14 residues. The CDR3 loop reads CATTRGQGYNEQFF. Written as DNA, the CDR3 is TGTGCTACGACACGGGGACAGGGCTACAATGAGCAGTTCTTC.

V and J are TRBV9 and TRBJ1-6; TRBD1 might be the D (6 bases). The CDR3 has 16 residues. V was cut by 0 bases and J by 5 bases, with 12 bases left in between. Germline V gene sequence: CDR1 SGDLS, CDR2 YYNGEE. The CDR3 DNA follows: TGTGCCAGCAGCGTAGCAGGGGACGGGAATAATTCACCCCTCCACTTT. It specifies CASSVAGDGNNSPLHF.

The V call is TRBV28, the J call TRBJ1-2, with 7 bases identical to TRBD1. The germline V gene encodes CDR1 MDHEN and CDR2 SYDVKM. V dropped 6 bases and J dropped 8; count of bases not matched to a gene: 9. This CDR3 is 13 amino acids long. In nucleotides, the CDR3 is TGTGCCAGCAGGGGACAGTTCGTTGGGGGCTACACCTTC. Protein product: CASRGQFVGGYTF.

The chain has TRBV25-1 and TRBJ2-6; TRBD1 matches 8 bases. The length of the CDR3 is 18 residues. V lost 3 bases to trimming and J lost 0 bases; unmatched junction nucleotides: 7. From germline, CDR1 is MGHDK and CDR2 SYGVNS. CDR3 residues: CASSDFRTGSSGANVLTF. The CDR3, as DNA: TGTGCCAGCAGTGACTTCCGGACAGGGAGCTCTGGGGCCAACGTCCTGACTTTC.

This clone was observed a single time. The chain couples TRBV5-1 to TRBJ2-3; TRBD2 matches at 9 bases. The CDR3 runs to 15 residues. V gave up 4 bases and J gave up 5 bases; unmatched junction bases: 8. The V gene's germline CDR1 is SGHRS and CDR2 YFSETQ. The CDR3 loop is CASSPLAGWGDTQYF. The CDR3 nucleotides are TGCGCCAGCAGCCCCCTAGCGGGGTGGGGAGATACGCAGTATTTT.

About this clone itself: One end of the junction is discordant with germline, which a read error may explain. The V gene is TRBV6-5, the J gene TRBJ2-5, with 12 bases matching TRBD1. The CDR3 contains 15 residues. From germline, CDR1 is MNHEY and CDR2 SVGAGI. DNA of the CDR3: TGTGCCAGCAGTTACCGGGACAGGGGGCAAGGGACCCAGTACTTC. It is translated as CASSYRDRGQGTQYF.

The V gene is TRBV13, the J gene TRBJ1-2, with 10 bases aligning to TRBD1. CDR1 and CDR2 from the germline V gene are PRHDT and FYEKMQ (reference sequence). J lost 8 bases, V lost 5 bases, and 8 bases had no gene match. This CDR3 has 14 residues. CDR3 coding DNA: TGTGCCAGCAGCCCCCGACAGGGGGCTTTCGGCTACACCTTC. Translation gives CASSPRQGAFGYTF.

This clone was seen a few times. The CDR3 DNA reads TGTGCCAGCGACCCCGGGGGGGGCAATCAGCCCCAGCATTTT. This gives the protein CASDPGGGNQPQHF. The gene calls are TRBV7-2 and TRBJ1-5, with a possible D match to TRBD1 (5 bases). V was pared by 8 bases and J by 2 bases, with 13 bases between. Germline assignment: CDR1 SGHTA and CDR2 FQGNSA. The CDR3 has 14 residues.

This clone came up once. V is TRBV18 and J is TRBJ1-1; D is perhaps TRBD1 (6 bases). The ends were cut back, 5 bases at V and 6 bases at J, with 16 bases in the middle. CDR3 length equals 14 residues. The germline V gene encodes CDR1 KGHSH and CDR2 LQKENI. The CDR3 nucleotides read TGTGCCAGCTCAATCGATGGGGGGGCCTCTGAAGCTTTCTTT. Translating gives CASSIDGGASEAFF. Supplemented by reference TRBV18 and TRBJ1-1, the full variable domain reads NAGVMQNPRHLVRRRGQEARLRCSPMKGHSHVYWYRQLPEEGLKFMVYLQKENIIDESGMPKERFSAEFPKEGPSILRIQQVVRGDSAAYFCASSIDGGASEAFFGQGTRLTVV.

This clone was seen only once. J is TRBJ2-1 and V is TRBV7-2, with 7 bases identical to TRBD2. Germline V lookup: CDR1 SGHTA, CDR2 FQGNSA. Trimming removed 4 bases from V and 0 bases from J; junction bases left unmatched: 9. This CDR3 spans 17 amino acids. The CDR3 protein is CASSSPSWGGSYNEQFF. In DNA form, the CDR3 reads TGTGCCAGCAGCTCCCCCTCGTGGGGGGGCTCCTACAATGAGCAGTTCTTC.

In this sample, this clone turned up once. The chain has TRBV28 and TRBJ1-1; D ambiguous. The germline V and J ends were trimmed by 6 bases and 2 bases, with 13 bases remaining between them. Germline CDR1 and CDR2: MDHEN and SYDVKM. This CDR3 is 14 amino acids long. The CDR3 nucleotides read TGTGCCAGCAGACCCGACTTAACTAACACTGAAGCTTTCTTT. It specifies CASRPDLTNTEAFF.

This chain uses TRBV4-1 with TRBJ1-2; 7 nucleotides match TRBD1. After removal of 0 bases from V and 8 bases from J, the junction contained 15 bases not matched to a gene. The CDR3 length is 17 residues. Germline lookup yields CDR1 MGHRA and CDR2 YSYEKL. CDR3 in amino acids: CASSQDLFDRAIWGYTF. The CDR3 coding sequence is TGCGCCAGCAGCCAAGACCTGTTTGACAGGGCCATCTGGGGCTACACCTTC.